This TCR beta chain is from a study of OX40 agonist ivuxolimab in advanced cancers. TCRdb keeps only in-frame clones here, not all; method: immunoSEQ multiplex PCR. Seen here are tens of thousands of clones, approximately 84% observed once, and the top ten hold 20% to 25%. The sequence derives from an adult with an advanced solid tumor such as melanoma, head and neck, liver or kidney cancer. The sample consisted of CD4+ or CD8+ T cells sorted from blood, taken in a trial of the OX40 agonist ivuxolimab.

CDR3 loop: CATSRDRGIGNTIYF. The CDR3 nucleotides read TGTGCCACCAGCAGAGACCGAGGGATTGGAAACACCATATATTTT. This chain joins TRBV15 and TRBJ1-3; no clear D. The CDR3 sequence is 15 residues long. Germline-derived CDR1 and CDR2 are LNHNV and YYDKDF (reference sequence). The V gene lost 0 bases and the J gene lost 3 bases, with 9 bases spanning the gap. The full variable domain, its missing parts supplied by reference TRBV15 and TRBJ1-3, is DAMVIQNPRYQVTQFGKPVTLSCSQTLNHNVMYWYQQKSSQAPKLLFHYYDKDFNNEADTPDNFQSRRPNTSFCFLDIRSPGLGDTAMYLCATSRDRGIGNTIYFGEGSWLTVV.